The 3 T cell receptor beta chains presented below share a single source sample, sequenced in a study of blood T cell repertoires in COVID-19. The repertoire was sequenced with immunoSEQ multiplex PCR; TCRdb's copy has only in-frame clones and lacks some. The data contain roughly 180,000 clones, around 82% of them singletons. The sequenced material came from PBMCs or T cells enriched from blood (not recorded which). All receptors come from a man in his sixties who had recovered from COVID-19.

The CDR3 region is CASSVVGTGGAEAFF. CDR3 coding DNA: TGTGCCAGCAGCGTAGTGGGTACAGGGGGAGCTGAAGCTTTCTTT. V and J are TRBV9 and TRBJ1-1, with TRBD1 matching 8 bases. With 0 bases clipped from V and 6 bases from J, the junction kept 7 bases outside the gene matches. The CDR3 totals 15 residues. Germline V gene data show CDR1 as SGDLS and CDR2 as YYNGEE. The whole variable domain, filled in from reference TRBV9 and TRBJ1-1, reads DSGVTQTPKHLITATGQRVTLRCSPRSGDLSVYWYQQSLDQGLQFLIQYYNGEERAKGNILERFSAQQFPDLHSELNLSSLELGDSALYFCASSVVGTGGAEAFFGQGTRLTVV.

The rearrangement links TRBV28 to TRBJ2-1; 10 positions match TRBD1. The CDR3 contains 16 residues. In germline, CDR1 is MDHEN, CDR2 SYDVKM. J lost 1 base, V lost 4 bases, and 4 bases had no gene match. CDR3 region: CASSWGQGPSYNEQFF. Written as DNA, the CDR3 is TGTGCCAGCAGTTGGGGACAGGGGCCATCCTACAATGAGCAGTTCTTC.

The chain uses TRBV5-5 and TRBJ1-2; no reliable D call. The germline CDR1 and CDR2 sequences are SGHKS and YYEKEE (reference sequence). The CDR3 is 14 amino acids. The germline V and J ends were trimmed by 6 bases and 1 base, with 13 bases remaining between them. In DNA form, the CDR3 reads TGTGCCAGCACCGTCTGGGAGGATAACTATGGCTACACCTTC. This codes for CASTVWEDNYGYTF.